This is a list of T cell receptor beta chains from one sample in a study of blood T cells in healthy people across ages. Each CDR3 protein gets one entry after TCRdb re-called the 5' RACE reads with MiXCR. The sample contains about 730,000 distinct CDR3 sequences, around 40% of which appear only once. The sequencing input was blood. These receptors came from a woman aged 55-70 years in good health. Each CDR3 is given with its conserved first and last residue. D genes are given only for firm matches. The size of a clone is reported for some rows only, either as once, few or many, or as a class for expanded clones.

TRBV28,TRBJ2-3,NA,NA,TGTGCCAGCAGTTTTGGGGGGACCCACACAGATACGCAGTATTTT,CASSFGGTHTDTQYF
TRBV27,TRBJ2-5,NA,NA,TGTGCCAGCAGTTTATCTAAGTGGACGGTTCTTACCTACGGGCAGTACTTC,CASSLSKWTVLTYGQYF
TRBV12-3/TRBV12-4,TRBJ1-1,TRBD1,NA,TGTGCCAGCAGCTCTAATCAGGGGGCTTCTGAAGCTTTCTTT,CASSSNQGASEAFF
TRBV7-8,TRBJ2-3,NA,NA,TGTGCCAGCAGCGCCGTCAAAGCAGATACGCAGTATTTT,CASSAVKADTQYF
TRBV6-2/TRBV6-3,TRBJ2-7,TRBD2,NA,TGTGCCAGCAGCCCCGGGAGGTCAACCTACGAGCAGTACTTC,CASSPGRSTYEQYF
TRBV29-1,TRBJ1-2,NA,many,TGCAGCGCCCGGGACGTCGGGGGCTATGGCTACACCTTC,CSARDVGGYGYTF
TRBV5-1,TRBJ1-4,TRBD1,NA,TGCGCCAGCCACGACAGGGGGCATGGTAAGGAAAAACTGTTTTTT,CASHDRGHGKEKLFF
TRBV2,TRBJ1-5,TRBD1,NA,TGTGCCAGCAGTTCGACAGGGCTTAGCAATCAGCCCCAGCATTTT,CASSSTGLSNQPQHF
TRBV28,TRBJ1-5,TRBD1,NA,TGTGCCACCCTGTTAGGGACAGGGGGCGATCAGCCCCAGCATTTT,CATLLGTGGDQPQHF
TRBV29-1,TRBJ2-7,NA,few,TGCAGCGTTGAAGGGAGGGACAGCTCCTACGAGCAGTACTTC,CSVEGRDSSYEQYF